This is a list of T cell receptor beta chains from one sample in a study of CXCR3-negative and CXCR3-positive naive CD8 T cells. TCRdb reanalyzed the 5' RACE reads, giving one entry per CDR3 protein sequence and no DNA. The repertoire table contains 28,000 or so distinct CDR3 sequences. Input material: naive CXCR3- CD8+ T cells from blood. The origin of the receptors is a human donor in good health. Some clones in this sample may be carry-over from other donors' samples. Each CDR3 is given with its conserved first and last residue. The order of the fields is J gene, clone size, V gene, CDR3 protein. Some rows have no size entry. The others give once, few or many, or a class for an expanded clone.

j_gene: TRBJ2-1; abundance: .; v_gene: TRBV4-3; CDR3aa: CASSQDIPGGYNEQFF
j_gene: TRBJ2-5; abundance: .; v_gene: TRBV29-1; CDR3aa: CSVPRVSGPSQETQYF
j_gene: TRBJ2-7; abundance: .; v_gene: TRBV5-1; CDR3aa: CASSFGLYEQYF
j_gene: TRBJ2-7; abundance: .; v_gene: TRBV19; CDR3aa: CASSPSVGSPYEQYF
j_gene: TRBJ2-7; abundance: .; v_gene: TRBV4-1; CDR3aa: CASSRAGQSYEQYF
j_gene: TRBJ2-2; abundance: medium-sized; v_gene: TRBV21-1; CDR3aa: CASSKATQTGSKNTGELFF
j_gene: TRBJ2-3; abundance: .; v_gene: TRBV20-1; CDR3aa: CSARDLRATDTQYF
j_gene: TRBJ2-5; abundance: .; v_gene: TRBV2; CDR3aa: CASNPRPIPWETQYF
j_gene: TRBJ2-7; abundance: .; v_gene: TRBV29-1; CDR3aa: CSVELDRGDSYEQYF
j_gene: TRBJ2-3; abundance: .; v_gene: TRBV5-1; CDR3aa: CASSPFLAGGGDTQYF
j_gene: TRBJ1-4; abundance: medium-sized; v_gene: TRBV14; CDR3aa: CASSQEVLVGRKANEKLFF
j_gene: TRBJ1-1; abundance: .; v_gene: TRBV6-2/TRBV6-3; CDR3aa: CASSYATYEAFF
j_gene: TRBJ2-1; abundance: .; v_gene: TRBV12-3/TRBV12-4; CDR3aa: CASTHTRGYEQFF